The clone carrying this TCR beta chain was counted once. Its antigen remains unknown. Looked up from germline, CDR1 is SGHVS and CDR2 is FQNEAQ. This CDR3 spans 17 amino acids. The junction had 4 bases not matched to a gene; V was cut back by 5 bases and J by 0 bases. This entry is derived from a study of cytomegalovirus exposure and HLA in healthy donors. On the study more broadly: Tens of millions of unique TCRs from HLA-typed donors made up an early data release. General observations from the study: TCR beta sequences numbering fewer than 20,000 were associated with HLA alleles at 0.05 false discovery rate in a later analysis.

PCR involved 60 Vbeta and 13 Jbeta primers. Clones were read by immunoSEQ multiplex PCR, and TCRdb kept only the in-frame ones, dropping some. The top ten clones hold approximately 5.8% of a sample with about 93,000 clones, approximately 69% of them seen once. The origin of this receptor is a boy aged 5 to 17 in good health and CMV-seropositive. The V gene is TRBV7-8, the J gene TRBJ2-5; 15 bases are a match to TRBD2. Sequencing was done on a sample of PBMCs. The CDR3 reads CASSHGLAGGYQETQYF. In DNA, the CDR3 is TGTGCCAGCAGCCACGGACTAGCGGGGGGGTACCAAGAGACCCAGTACTTC.